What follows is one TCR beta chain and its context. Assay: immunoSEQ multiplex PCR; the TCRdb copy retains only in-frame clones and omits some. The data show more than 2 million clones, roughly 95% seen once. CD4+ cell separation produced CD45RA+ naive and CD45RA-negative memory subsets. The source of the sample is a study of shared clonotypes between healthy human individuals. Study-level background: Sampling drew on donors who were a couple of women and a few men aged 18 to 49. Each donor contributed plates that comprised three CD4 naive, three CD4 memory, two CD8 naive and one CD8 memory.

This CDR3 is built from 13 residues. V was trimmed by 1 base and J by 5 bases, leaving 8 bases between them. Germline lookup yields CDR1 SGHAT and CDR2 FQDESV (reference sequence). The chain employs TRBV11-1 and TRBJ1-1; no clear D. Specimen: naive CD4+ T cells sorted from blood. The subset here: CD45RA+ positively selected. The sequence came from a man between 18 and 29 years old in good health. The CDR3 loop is CASSLGPGTEAFF. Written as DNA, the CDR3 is TGTGCCAGCAGCTTAGGGCCTGGAACTGAAGCTTTCTTT. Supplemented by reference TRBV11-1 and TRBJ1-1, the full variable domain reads EAEVAQSPRYKITEKSQAVAFWCDPISGHATLYWYRQILGQGPELLVQFQDESVVDDSQLPKDRFSAERLKGVDSTLKIQPAELGDSAMYLCASSLGPGTEAFFGQGTRLTVV.